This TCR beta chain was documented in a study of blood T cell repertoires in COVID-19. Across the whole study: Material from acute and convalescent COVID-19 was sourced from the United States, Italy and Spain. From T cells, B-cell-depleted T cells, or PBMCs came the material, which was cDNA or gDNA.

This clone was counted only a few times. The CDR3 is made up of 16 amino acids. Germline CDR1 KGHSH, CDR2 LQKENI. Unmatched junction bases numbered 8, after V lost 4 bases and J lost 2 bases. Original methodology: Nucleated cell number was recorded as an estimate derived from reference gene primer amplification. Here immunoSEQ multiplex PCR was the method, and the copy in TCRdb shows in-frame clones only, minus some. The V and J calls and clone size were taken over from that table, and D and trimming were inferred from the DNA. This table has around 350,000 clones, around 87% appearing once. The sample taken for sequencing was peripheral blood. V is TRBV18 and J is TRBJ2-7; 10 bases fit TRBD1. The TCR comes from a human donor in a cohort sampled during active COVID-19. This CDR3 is CASSQTGQGETYEQYF. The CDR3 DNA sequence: TGTGCCAGCTCACAGACCGGACAGGGGGAGACCTACGAGCAGTACTTC.